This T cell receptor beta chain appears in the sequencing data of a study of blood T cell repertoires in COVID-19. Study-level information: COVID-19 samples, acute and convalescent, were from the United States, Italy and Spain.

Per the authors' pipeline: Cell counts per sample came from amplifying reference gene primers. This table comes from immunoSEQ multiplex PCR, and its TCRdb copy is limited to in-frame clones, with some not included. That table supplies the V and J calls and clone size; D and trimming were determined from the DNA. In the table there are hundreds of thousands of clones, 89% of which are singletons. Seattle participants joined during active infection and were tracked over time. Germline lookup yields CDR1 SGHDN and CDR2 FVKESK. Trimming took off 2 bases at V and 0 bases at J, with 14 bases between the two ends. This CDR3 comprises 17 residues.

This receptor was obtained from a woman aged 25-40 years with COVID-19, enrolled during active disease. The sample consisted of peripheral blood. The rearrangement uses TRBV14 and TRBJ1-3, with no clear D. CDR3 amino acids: CASSQYPRGFSGNTIYF. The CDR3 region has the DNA TGTGCCAGCAGCCAATACCCGAGAGGATTCTCTGGAAACACCATATATTTT. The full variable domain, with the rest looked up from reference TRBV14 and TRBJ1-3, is EAGVTQFPSHSVIEKGQTVTLRCDPISGHDNLYWYRRVMGKEIKFLLHFVKESKQDESGMPNNRFLAERTGGTYSTLKVQPAELEDSGVYFCASSQYPRGFSGNTIYFGEGSWLTVV.